Below are 3 T cell receptor beta chains sequenced from a single sample in a study of OX40 agonist ivuxolimab in advanced cancers. Here immunoSEQ multiplex PCR was the method, and the copy in TCRdb shows in-frame clones only, minus some. The profile shows tens of thousands of clones, roughly 80% of them singletons. The sequencing here drew on CD4+ or CD8+ T cells sorted from blood, taken in a trial of the OX40 agonist ivuxolimab. Receptors were obtained from an adult with an advanced solid tumor such as melanoma, head and neck, liver or kidney cancer.

CDR3 nucleotide sequence: TGTGCCAGCAGCCCCGCGGCGCGGGTAAACTCCTACGAGCAGTACTTC. Its translation: CASSPAARVNSYEQYF. The chain employs TRBV7-7 and TRBJ2-7; tentative D call: TRBD2 (5 bases). The V end was cut by 5 bases, the J end by 0 bases, with 17 bases between. The CDR3 extends over 16 amino acids. CDR1 is SSHAT, CDR2 FNYEAQ, per germline (reference sequence).

J is TRBJ2-7 and V is TRBV27; no clear D. Germline CDR1 is MNHEY and CDR2 is SMNVEV (reference sequence). Between the trimmed V and J ends, which lost 1 base and 0 bases, there was a span of 7 bases. This CDR3 has 14 amino acids. The CDR3 spells CASSLLYHSYEQYF. CDR3 bases: TGTGCCAGCAGTTTATTATACCACTCCTACGAGCAGTACTTC.

Only one count was recorded for this clone. The V and J genes are TRBV28 and TRBJ2-1; 8 positions agree with TRBD2. CDR3 length equals 14 residues. Per the germline V gene, CDR1 is MDHEN and CDR2 is SYDVKM. The V gene end was trimmed by 6 bases and the J gene end by 2 bases; junction bases not matched to a gene: 3. The CDR3 reads CASRPGGAYNEQFF. In DNA, the CDR3 is TGTGCCAGCAGGCCCGGGGGGGCCTACAATGAGCAGTTCTTC. Looking up the rest from reference TRBV28 and TRBJ2-1 gives the full variable domain: DVKVTQSSRYLVKRTGEKVFLECVQDMDHENMFWYRQDPGLGLRLIYFSYDVKMKEKGDIPEGYSVSREKKERFSLILESASTNQTSMYLCASRPGGAYNEQFFGPGTRLTVL.